This TCR beta chain was obtained from a study of OX40 agonist ivuxolimab in advanced cancers. Background on the whole study: Ivuxolimab was a fully human IgG2 agonistic monoclonal antibody targeting the costimulatory receptor OX40 (CD134). The paper reports the monotherapy dose-escalation portion (N of about 50 patients) of the phase I ivuxolimab trial. Prior anti-PD-1, anti-PD-L1 or anti-CTLA-4 therapy was permitted, and checkpoint inhibitors had been received by less than 45% of dose-escalation patients. Partial responses occurred in three dose-escalation patients, of whom one had hepatocellular carcinoma and two had cutaneous melanoma. Peripheral TCRbeta sequencing was intended to test whether TCR sequence diversity was altered and clonal T-cell expansion was caused by ivuxolimab. Among the roughly 50 dose-escalation patients, 19 had hepatocellular carcinoma, about 15 melanoma, 9 renal cell carcinoma and 9 head and neck cancer. Intravenous ivuxolimab was administered to patients every 2 weeks at six dose levels: 0.01, 0.1, 0.3, 1.5, 3 and 10 mg/kg. A male proportion of under 85% and a mean age of around 60 years, ranging from roughly 23 to 79, were recorded for the dose-escalation cohort.

The investigation overall reported the following: After ivuxolimab, CD8+ T cells had more expanded clones than CD4+ T cells on average. The antigen specificity of the peripheral T cells that underwent clonal expansion was not determined. Low levels of normalized T-cell clonal expansion were also seen in some patients who did not respond. In partial responders in the 0.1-3.0 mg/kg groups, normalized peripheral clonal expansion was found to be among the lowest, especially among CD8+ T cells. At doses from 0.1 to 3.0 mg/kg, clonal expansion was seen in both CD4+ and CD8+ blood T cells between baseline and week 6.

With regard to this clone: It has no known antigen specificity. Per-base qualities were not stored, and no clone one base away is much larger.

Genomic DNA was isolated from the sorted cells so that the TCRbeta CDR3 region could be sequenced. TCRbeta CDR3 regions were sequenced using the immunoSEQ Assay. TCRdb stores this immuneACCESS table with in-frame sequences only. Part of the clones is absent; in the studies checked, under half of the shortfall reflects unresolved V genes, and no reason is known for the rest. A total of around 77,000 clones appear in this sample, about 92% of them only once. Around 4.4% of the sample is held by the ten biggest clonotypes. In the germline V gene, CDR1 corresponds to SGHRS and CDR2 to YFSETQ. At the junction V is shortened by 4 bases and J by 1 base, with 10 bases in between. Measured from the cysteine to the phenylalanine, the CDR3 is 14 residues long. The kept DNA is CDR3 alone, 42 bases in frame from the first base. The trial excluded patients who had a history of autoimmune disease or who were on systemic immunosuppression. Peripheral blood for TCR sequencing was collected from all dose cohorts at baseline, on cycle 4 day 1, and on cycle 7 day 1. The samples were taken from a phase I, first-in-human, multicenter, open-label dose-escalation trial of ivuxolimab. Adults with locally advanced or metastatic melanoma, renal cell, hepatocellular, or head and neck squamous cell carcinoma were enrolled in the trial. CD4+ and CD8+ T cells were sorted separately from peripheral blood before TCR sequencing.

Sequences were derived from CD4+ or CD8+ T cells sorted from blood, sampled in a trial of the OX40 agonist ivuxolimab. The receptor chain draws on TRBV5-1 and TRBJ2-3, with the D assignment possibly TRBD1 or TRBD2, given 5 matching bases for each. The clonotype was recovered from an adult with an advanced solid tumor such as melanoma, head and neck, liver or kidney cancer. The CDR3 reads as follows: CASSEGSGTDTQYF. The nucleotide sequence reads as follows: TGCGCCAGCAGCGAGGGGTCGGGCACAGATACGCAGTATTTT.